This is a list of T cell receptor beta chains from one sample in a study of radiotherapy plus CTLA-4 blockade in lung cancer. The assay was immunoSEQ multiplex PCR, and TCRdb's table has in-frame clones only and misses some. The sample has about 98,000 clones, approximately 78% seen once; the top ten hold roughly 3.5%. The sequencing here drew on peripheral blood, taken from a patient treated with radiotherapy plus ipilimumab. These receptors were taken from a human donor with non-small cell lung cancer who had a partial response to radiotherapy plus ipilimumab. Both conserved end residues are part of each CDR3.

>12|TRBJ1-3|TRBV19
CASSPQGDTIYF
>18|TRBJ2-4|TRBV5-1
CASSLGWGQQLAKNIQYF
>18|TRBJ1-1|TRBV7-8
CASSLGSSGQGAQTEAFF
>17|TRBJ1-4|TRBV27
CASSLAGGFNIDEKLFF
>14|TRBJ1-5|TRBV18
CASSPRITDQPQHF
>13|TRBJ1-1|TRBV6-5
CASSPGGQTEAFF
>14|TRBJ2-1|TRBV29-1
CSAEDRSTYNEQFF
>15|TRBJ2-1|TRBV7-3
CASSTSGSEIYEQFF
>13|TRBJ2-7|TRBV5-1
CASSLVSSYEQYF
>14|TRBJ1-2|TRBV28
CASLDTGGNYGYTF
>13|TRBJ2-7|TRBV5-1
CASSFPSSYEQYF
>13|TRBJ1-2|TRBV6-5
CASRPGQGYGYTF
>14|TRBJ2-7|TRBV5-1
CASSLRDRAYEQYF
>15|TRBJ2-6|TRBV6-1
CASSAGLTGANVLTF
>14|TRBJ2-7|TRBV9
CASSVHPGRDEQYF
>15|TRBJ2-7|TRBV9
CASSVIGTGYGEQYF
>15|TRBJ2-3|TRBV19
CASSDRGFLTDTQYF
>14|TRBJ1-2|TRBV28
CASSPRDLAGGYTF
>14|TRBJ1-1|TRBV27
CASGYGTFNTEAFF
>14|TRBJ2-1|TRBV5-4
CASSFDRNYNEQFF
>14|TRBJ1-4|TRBV2
CASSLAEHGEKLFF
>15|TRBJ2-5|TRBV7-2
CASSRIAGGVETQYF
>15|TRBJ2-1|TRBV6-1
CASIQGQGGYNEQFF
>15|TRBJ1-2|TRBV7-9
CASSLDLAGDYGYTF
>15|TRBJ2-1|TRBV10-2
CASSESVAPNNEQFF
>14|TRBJ2-2|TRBV19
CASSLARSTGELFF
>14|TRBJ1-5|TRBV7-8
CASSYRQGGQPQHF
>14|TRBJ1-2|TRBV28
CASSLDRNNYGYTF